This T cell receptor (beta chain) was obtained from a study of graft-versus-host responses after intestinal transplantation. Study-wide results and limits: GvH clones appeared in recipient marrow, some first in ileum or blood.

The sample holds a few counts of this clone. Its antigen is not known. Profiled with immunoSEQ multiplex PCR; TCRdb holds only in-frame clones, not every one. This table holds about 71,000 clones, over 85% found once. The trim removed 1 base at V and 6 bases at J, leaving 7 bases unmatched. Germline CDR1 and CDR2: SGHNT and YYREEE (reference sequence). There are 15 residues in the CDR3. This clonotype was obtained from a human donor who received an intestinal transplant. The chain recombines TRBV5-4 with TRBJ2-1; 7 nucleotides line up with TRBD2. The sample consisted of unstimulated CD8+ T cells sorted from spleen or lymph node cells, taken before intestinal transplant. The CDR3 sequence is CASSLNRLASNEQFF. The CDR3 DNA reads as TGTGCCAGCAGCTTGAACCGACTAGCTAGCAATGAGCAGTTCTTC.